These 27 T cell receptor beta chains originate from one sample sequenced in a study of control samples from healthy donors and cancer patients. Sequencing was performed with immunoSEQ multiplex PCR; in TCRdb, only in-frame clones are kept and a portion is missing. The profile shows about 110,000 clones, more than 75% of them singletons. The sequenced sample was PBMCs. Receptors originate from a woman aged 55-70 years with lung cancer.

The chain links TRBV24-1 to TRBJ2-1; 8 nucleotides line up with TRBD2. V dropped 1 base and J dropped 4; count of bases not matched to a gene: 5. The length of the CDR3 is 16 residues. Looked up from germline, CDR1 is KGHDR and CDR2 is SFDVKD. The CDR3 DNA reads TGTGCCACCAGTGATTTCGCGGGAGGAACATACAATGAGCAGTTCTTC. Translating it yields CATSDFAGGTYNEQFF.

Details on this clone: This sample also contains other DNA sequences that code for the same CDR3. The rearrangement joins TRBV2 to TRBJ2-5; D gene unclear. CDR1 is SNHLY, CDR2 FYNNEI, per germline. Trimming left V 4 bases short and J 3 bases short, with 6 bases between. The CDR3 runs to 12 residues. CDR3 DNA: TGTGCCAGCAGTGGCGGCGAAGAGACCCAGTACTTC. As protein: CASSGGEETQYF.

V and J are TRBV5-5 and TRBJ1-6; perhaps TRBD1 as D (5 bases). Germline values: CDR1 SGHKS, CDR2 YYEKEE (reference sequence). The V end lost 0 bases, the J end lost 1 base, and 11 bases lay between the germline ends. The CDR3 has 17 amino acids. CDR3 in amino acids: CASSLAGTRSYNSPLHF. CDR3 coding DNA: TGTGCCAGCAGCTTGGCCGGGACCAGGTCCTATAATTCACCCCTCCACTTT.

The chain is built from TRBV4-1 and TRBJ2-7; TRBD1 or TRBD2 may be the D gene (5 bases each). The germline V and J ends were trimmed by 3 bases and 6 bases, with 18 bases remaining between them. In germline, CDR1 is MGHRA, CDR2 YSYEKL. The CDR3 loop spans 15 amino acids. The CDR3 sequence is CASSQVYGALGEQYF. The DNA of the CDR3 is TGCGCCAGCAGCCAGGTATACGGGGCGTTGGGCGAGCAGTACTTC.

The gene calls are TRBV7-2 and TRBJ1-1; D not certain. The CDR3 loop spans 12 amino acids. V lost 5 bases and J lost 7, with 11 bases in between. The germline V gene has CDR1 SGHTA and CDR2 FQGNSA. CDR3 sequence reads: CASSTYGGEAFF. Here the CDR3 DNA reads TGTGCCAGCAGCACCTACGGTGGTGAAGCTTTCTTT.

This clone showed up just once. The genes are TRBV27 and TRBJ2-3, with 9 nucleotides matching TRBD1. The V and J ends lost 6 bases and 0 bases, in that order; junction bases with no gene match: 4. Germline CDR1 is MNHEY and CDR2 is SMNVEV (reference sequence). The CDR3 is 15 amino acids. The DNA for the CDR3 is TGTGCCAGCAGGGGGGACAGGGCTAGCACAGATACGCAGTATTTT. Translating it yields CASRGDRASTDTQYF.

The rearrangement joins TRBV9 to TRBJ1-6, with 8 bases lining up with TRBD1. The CDR3 has 16 residues. The germline V gene has CDR1 SGDLS and CDR2 YYNGEE. V lost 0 bases to trimming and J lost 6 bases; unmatched junction nucleotides: 5. In nucleotides, the CDR3 is TGTGCCAGCAGCGTAGCGGGCGACAGGGGTAATTCACCCCTCCACTTT. Translated, it gives CASSVAGDRGNSPLHF.

Only one count was recorded for this clone. The J gene is TRBJ2-7, the V gene TRBV6-5; D remains ambiguous. Germline V gene data show CDR1 as MNHEY and CDR2 as SVGAGI. V lost 8 bases and J lost 0, with 14 bases in between. This CDR3 contains 14 residues. CDR3 region: CASASVEISYEQYF. DNA of the CDR3: TGTGCCAGCGCTTCAGTAGAGATCTCCTACGAGCAGTACTTC.

V and J are TRBV5-8 and TRBJ2-5; D perhaps matches TRBD1 (5 bases). The CDR3 is made up of 13 amino acids. V was pared by 2 bases and J by 4 bases, with 9 bases between. In germline, CDR1 is SGHTS, CDR2 YDEGEE. CDR3 bases: TGTGCCAGCAGCTTAGGGGTCCCAGAGACCCAGTACTTC. Amino acids: CASSLGVPETQYF.

The chain uses TRBV3-1 (or the pseudogene TRBV3-2) and TRBJ2-7; D tentatively fits TRBD1 or TRBD2 (6 bases each). Germline CDR1 is LGHDT and CDR2 is YNNKEL (reference sequence). The CDR3 is 12 residues long. V lost 7 bases and J 2 bases, leaving 9 bases between the germline ends. The CDR3 bases are TGTGCCAGCACCCGGGGGCCCTACGAGCAGTACTTC. It codes for CASTRGPYEQYF.

This clone has a single count. The chain has TRBV2 and TRBJ2-4; D might be TRBD1 (5 bases). The V end lost 4 bases, the J end lost 1 base, and 23 bases lay between the germline ends. The CDR3 spans 19 residues. The germline V gene encodes CDR1 SNHLY and CDR2 FYNNEI. CDR3 nucleotide sequence: TGTGCCAGCAGTGGGTCGGTGCAGACACATGCAGGGGCCAAAAACATTCAGTACTTC. Translating it yields CASSGSVQTHAGAKNIQYF.

The V call is TRBV2, the J call TRBJ1-1, with a tentative D call TRBD1 (6 bases). This CDR3 is built from 16 residues. CDR1 and CDR2 from the germline V gene are SNHLY and FYNNEI. V lost 4 bases, J lost 1 base, and 16 bases lay in between. CDR3 in amino acids: CASSVGGNTWNTEAFF. CDR3 sequence (DNA): TGTGCCAGCAGTGTAGGGGGGAACACTTGGAACACTGAAGCTTTCTTT.

In this sample, this clone turned up once. V gene TRBV4-1 combines with J gene TRBJ1-1; D perhaps matches TRBD1 (5 bases). Germline V gene data show CDR1 as MGHRA and CDR2 as YSYEKL. The V end was cut by 2 bases, the J end by 3 bases, with 19 bases between. This CDR3 comprises 17 residues. The CDR3 is CASSQRTVGVTDTEAFF. DNA for the CDR3: TGCGCCAGCAGCCAAAGGACCGTGGGGGTTACGGACACTGAAGCTTTCTTT.

In this sample, this clone turned up once. The rearrangement uses TRBV19 and TRBJ1-1, with unresolved D. This CDR3 is 14 amino acids long. Germline-derived CDR1 and CDR2 are LNHDA and SQIVND (reference sequence). V was shortened by 1 base and J by 0 bases, with 6 bases between the two germline ends. CDR3 in DNA: TGTGCCAGTAGTATAGGACTGCTGAACACTGAAGCTTTCTTT. Translating it yields CASSIGLLNTEAFF.

This chain uses TRBV5-1 with TRBJ1-4; possibly TRBD1 for D (5 bases). Germline values: CDR1 SGHRS, CDR2 YFSETQ. The CDR3 is made up of 15 amino acids. Trimming stripped 0 bases from V and 3 bases from J, with 9 bases between. The CDR3 DNA is TGCGCCAGCAGCTTGGCCGGGGCGCCTAATGAAAAACTGTTTTTT. Encoded protein: CASSLAGAPNEKLFF.

The chain links TRBV5-5 to TRBJ2-5; a weak D match, TRBD2 (6 bases). This CDR3 is 15 amino acids long. The ends were cut back, 4 bases at V and 3 bases at J, with 16 bases in the middle. CDR1 and CDR2 from the germline V gene are SGHKS and YYEKEE (reference sequence). For the CDR3, the DNA is TGTGCCAGCAGCCCAACTGGTATAGCGGAAGAGACCCAGTACTTC. This translates into CASSPTGIAEETQYF. The variable domain in full, completed from reference TRBV5-5 and TRBJ2-5, reads DAGVTQSPTHLIKTRGQQVTLRCSPISGHKSVSWYQQVLGQGPQFIFQYYEKEERGRGNFPDRFSARQFPNYSSELNVNALLLGDSALYLCASSPTGIAEETQYFGPGTRLLVL.

The J gene is TRBJ2-1, the V gene TRBV7-2; TRBD1 might be the D (6 bases). Germline V lookup: CDR1 SGHTA, CDR2 FQGNSA. The length of the CDR3 is 15 residues. V was pared by 5 bases and J by 3 bases, with 14 bases between. CDR3 residues: CASSPHLDSYNEQFF. CDR3 DNA: TGTGCCAGCAGCCCACATCTGGACAGCTACAATGAGCAGTTCTTC.

The genes are TRBV30 and TRBJ1-1; D is perhaps TRBD1 (5 bases). V lost 3 bases and J lost 5, with 13 bases in between. The CDR3 has 13 residues. Looked up from germline, CDR1 is GTSNPN and CDR2 is SVGIG (reference sequence). As DNA, the CDR3 is TGTGCCTGGAGGGGACCCGGTGAGACTGAAGCTTTCTTT. The encoded protein is CAWRGPGETEAFF.

The V and J genes are TRBV7-6 and TRBJ1-1, with D possibly matching TRBD1 (5 bases). V was shortened by 1 base and J by 3 bases, with 12 bases between the two germline ends. The CDR3 is made up of 15 amino acids. Per the germline V gene, CDR1 is SGHVS and CDR2 is FNYEAQ. The CDR3 is CASSLGGGSYTEAFF. In DNA form, the CDR3 reads TGTGCCAGCAGCTTAGGCGGGGGGAGTTACACTGAAGCTTTCTTT.

The chain joins TRBV19 to TRBJ1-1, with D possibly TRBD1 on 5 matching bases. This CDR3 comprises 15 residues. Per germline, CDR1 LNHDA and CDR2 SQIVND (reference sequence). The V gene lost 10 bases and the J gene lost 1 base, with 19 bases spanning the gap. CDR3 loop: CATAGDANRNTEAFF. Here the CDR3 DNA reads TGTGCCACCGCCGGGGACGCAAATAGGAACACTGAAGCTTTCTTT.

This clone was picked up a small number of times. This sequence joins TRBV5-1 and TRBJ2-7, with D tentatively TRBD1 (5 bases). The CDR3 extends over 15 amino acids. Germline CDR1 SGHRS, CDR2 YFSETQ. Trimming cost V 4 bases and J 4 bases, with 18 bases left between them. The CDR3, as DNA: TGCGCCAGCAGCCCGGCGATCCGACAGCTATACGAGCAGTACTTC. Translating gives CASSPAIRQLYEQYF. The entire variable domain, with the rest obtained from reference TRBV5-1 and TRBJ2-7, is as follows: KAGVTQTPRYLIKTRGQQVTLSCSPISGHRSVSWYQQTPGQGLQFLFEYFSETQRNKGNFPGRFSGRQFSNSRSEMNVSTLELGDSALYLCASSPAIRQLYEQYFGPGTRLTVT.

The rearrangement links TRBV5-6 to TRBJ1-2; D perhaps matches TRBD1 (5 bases). Trimming left V 4 bases short and J 1 base short, with 17 bases between. The CDR3 length is 16 residues. Germline-derived CDR1 and CDR2 are SGHDT and YYEEEE. CDR3 loop: CASSRQITGGNYGYTF. The CDR3 region has the DNA TGTGCCAGCAGCCGTCAAATAACAGGAGGTAACTATGGCTACACCTTC. The whole variable domain, remainder taken from reference TRBV5-6 and TRBJ1-2, is DAGVTQSPTHLIKTRGQQVTLRCSPKSGHDTVSWYQQALGQGPQFIFQYYEEEERQRGNFPDRFSGHQFPNYSSELNVNALLLGDSALYLCASSRQITGGNYGYTFGSGTRLTVV.

The gene calls are TRBV2 and TRBJ2-5; 10 nucleotides agree with TRBD1. V lost 3 bases, J lost 1 base, and 5 bases stayed unmatched. Germline assignment: CDR1 SNHLY and CDR2 FYNNEI. This CDR3 has 16 amino acids. CDR3 in amino acids: CASSDRDRGSQETQYF. In DNA form, the CDR3 reads TGTGCCAGCAGTGATCGGGACAGGGGCTCCCAAGAGACCCAGTACTTC.

The gene calls are TRBV30 and TRBJ1-6; D possibly corresponds to TRBD1 (6 bases). Trimming removed 2 bases at V and 7 bases at J, with 12 bases between. The germline V gene has CDR1 GTSNPN and CDR2 SVGIG (reference sequence). There are 14 residues in the CDR3. CDR3 sequence reads: CAWSFGGGNSPLHF. The CDR3 DNA sequence: TGTGCCTGGAGTTTTGGAGGGGGAAATTCACCCCTCCACTTT.

V is TRBV7-3 and J is TRBJ2-3; possibly TRBD1 or TRBD2 for D (5 bases each). This CDR3 has 14 residues. CDR1 SGHTA and CDR2 FQGTGA come from the germline V gene. Between the trimmed V and J ends, which lost 5 bases and 3 bases, there was a span of 12 bases. CDR3 nucleotides: TGTGCCAGCAGCCCGTCCAGGGAGACAGATACGCAGTATTTT. This translates into CASSPSRETDTQYF.

The J gene is TRBJ2-1, the V gene TRBV2; the D gene is possibly TRBD2 (7 bases). This CDR3 contains 15 residues. V was clipped by 4 bases and J by 4 bases, with 14 bases between them. Per the germline V gene, CDR1 is SNHLY and CDR2 is FYNNEI. The CDR3 nucleotides are TGTGCCAGCAGTGTGGGAGGGGGAGCTTACAATGAGCAGTTCTTC. Residues: CASSVGGGAYNEQFF.

J is TRBJ1-1 and V is TRBV7-9; D is unclear. With 1 base removed from V and 5 bases from J, the gap between germline ends came to 5 bases. Looked up from germline, CDR1 is SEHNR and CDR2 is FQNEAQ (reference sequence). The CDR3 is 12 residues long. CDR3 coding DNA: TGTGCCAGCAGCTTAGTGAGTACTGAAGCTTTCTTT. Amino acid sequence: CASSLVSTEAFF.